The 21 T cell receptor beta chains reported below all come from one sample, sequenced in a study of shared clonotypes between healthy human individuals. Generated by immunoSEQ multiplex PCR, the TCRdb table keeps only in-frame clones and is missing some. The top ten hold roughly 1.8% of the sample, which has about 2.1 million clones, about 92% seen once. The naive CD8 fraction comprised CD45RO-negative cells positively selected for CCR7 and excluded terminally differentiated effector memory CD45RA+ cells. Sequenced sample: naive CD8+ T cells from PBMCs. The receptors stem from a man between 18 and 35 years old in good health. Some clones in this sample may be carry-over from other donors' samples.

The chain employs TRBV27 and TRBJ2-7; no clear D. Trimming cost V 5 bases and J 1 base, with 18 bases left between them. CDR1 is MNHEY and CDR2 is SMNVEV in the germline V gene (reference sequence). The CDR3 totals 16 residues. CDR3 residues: CASSPTTTAPSYEQYF. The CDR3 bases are TGTGCCAGCAGTCCAACAACCACGGCTCCTTCCTACGAGCAGTACTTC.

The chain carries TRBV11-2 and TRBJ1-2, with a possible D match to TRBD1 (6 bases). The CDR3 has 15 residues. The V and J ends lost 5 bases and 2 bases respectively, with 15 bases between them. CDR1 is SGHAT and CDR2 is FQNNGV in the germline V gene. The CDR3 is CASSPDGGRNYGYTF. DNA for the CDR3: TGTGCCAGCAGCCCGGATGGGGGGCGGAACTATGGCTACACCTTC. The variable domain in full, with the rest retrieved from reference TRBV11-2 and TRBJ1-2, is EAGVAQSPRYKIIEKRQSVAFWCNPISGHATLYWYQQILGQGPKLLIQFQNNGVVDDSQLPKDRFSAERLKGVDSTLKIQPAKLEDSAVYLCASSPDGGRNYGYTFGSGTRLTVV.

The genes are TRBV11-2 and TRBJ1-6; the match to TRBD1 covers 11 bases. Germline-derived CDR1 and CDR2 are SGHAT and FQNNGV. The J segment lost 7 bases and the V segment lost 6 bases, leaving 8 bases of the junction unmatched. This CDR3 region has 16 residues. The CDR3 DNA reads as TGTGCCAGCAGAACCGGGACAGGGGGATTAAATTCACCCCTCCACTTT. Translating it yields CASRTGTGGLNSPLHF.

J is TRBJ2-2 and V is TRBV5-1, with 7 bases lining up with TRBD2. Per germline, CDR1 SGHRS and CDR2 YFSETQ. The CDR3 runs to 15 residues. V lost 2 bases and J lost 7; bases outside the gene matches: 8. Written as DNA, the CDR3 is TGCGCCAGCAGCTTTCCCAGCGGGAATGGCGGGGAGCTGTTTTTT. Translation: CASSFPSGNGGELFF.

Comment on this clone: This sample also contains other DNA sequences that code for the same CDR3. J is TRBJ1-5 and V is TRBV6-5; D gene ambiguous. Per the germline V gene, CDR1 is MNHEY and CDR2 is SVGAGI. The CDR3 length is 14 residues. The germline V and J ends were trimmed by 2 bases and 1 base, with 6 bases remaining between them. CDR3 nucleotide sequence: TGTGCCAGCAGTTACAGGGCGAGCAATCAGCCCCAGCATTTT. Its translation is CASSYRASNQPQHF.

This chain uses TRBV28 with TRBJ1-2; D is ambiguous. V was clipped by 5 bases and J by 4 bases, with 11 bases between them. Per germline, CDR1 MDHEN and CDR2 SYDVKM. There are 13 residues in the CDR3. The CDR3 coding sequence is TGTGCCAGCAGTCGGCCCGGGCCCTATGGCTACACCTTC. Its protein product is CASSRPGPYGYTF.

CDR3 nucleotides: TGTGCCAGCAGTGCCGGGACAAGAAGCACAGATACGCAGTATTTT. Translated: CASSAGTRSTDTQYF. The chain couples TRBV27 to TRBJ2-3; D perhaps matches TRBD1 (6 bases). The CDR3 length is 15 residues. Germline CDR1 MNHEY, CDR2 SMNVEV (reference sequence). V was cut by 5 bases and J by 0 bases, with 12 bases left in between.

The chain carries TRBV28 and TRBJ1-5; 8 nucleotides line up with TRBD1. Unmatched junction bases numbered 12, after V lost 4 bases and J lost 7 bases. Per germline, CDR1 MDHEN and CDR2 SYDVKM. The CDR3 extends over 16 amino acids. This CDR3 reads CASSSVTGGGSQPQHF. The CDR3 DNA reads TGTGCCAGCAGTTCAGTCACAGGGGGGGGTTCGCAGCCCCAGCATTTT.

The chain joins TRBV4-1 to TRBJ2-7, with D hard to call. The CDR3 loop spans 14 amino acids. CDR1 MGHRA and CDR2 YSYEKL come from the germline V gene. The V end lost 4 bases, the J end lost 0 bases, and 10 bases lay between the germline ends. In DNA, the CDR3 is TGCGCCAGCAGCCCCGAGGACGGCTCCTACGAGCAGTACTTC. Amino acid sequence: CASSPEDGSYEQYF.

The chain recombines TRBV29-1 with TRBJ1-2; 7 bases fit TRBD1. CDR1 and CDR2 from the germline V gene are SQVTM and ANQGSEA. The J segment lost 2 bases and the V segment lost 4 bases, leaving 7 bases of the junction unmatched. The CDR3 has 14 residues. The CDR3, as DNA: TGCAGCGTTGCCCCGACAGGGACCAACTATGGCTACACCTTC. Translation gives CSVAPTGTNYGYTF.

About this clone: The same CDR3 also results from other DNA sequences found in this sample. Here the CDR3 DNA reads TGTGCCAGCAGTCCCCGGGCAACTAATGAAAAACTGTTTTTT. It specifies CASSPRATNEKLFF. The V and J genes are TRBV27 and TRBJ1-4; no definite D call. Germline CDR1 reads MNHEY; CDR2 reads SMNVEV (reference sequence). V was pared by 5 bases and J by 0 bases, with 7 bases between. There are 14 residues in the CDR3. Using reference TRBV27 and TRBJ1-4 for the parts outside the CDR3, the full variable domain is EAQVTQNPRYLITVTGKKLTVTCSQNMNHEYMSWYRQDPGLGLRQIYYSMNVEVTDKGDVPEGYKVSRKEKRNFPLILESPSPNQTSLYFCASSPRATNEKLFFGSGTQLSVL.

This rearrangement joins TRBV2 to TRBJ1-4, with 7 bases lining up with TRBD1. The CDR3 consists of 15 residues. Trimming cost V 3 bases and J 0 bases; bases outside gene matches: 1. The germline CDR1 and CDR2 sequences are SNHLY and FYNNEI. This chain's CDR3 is CASSEGTATNEKLFF. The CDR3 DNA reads TGTGCCAGCAGTGAGGGGACAGCAACTAATGAAAAACTGTTTTTT.

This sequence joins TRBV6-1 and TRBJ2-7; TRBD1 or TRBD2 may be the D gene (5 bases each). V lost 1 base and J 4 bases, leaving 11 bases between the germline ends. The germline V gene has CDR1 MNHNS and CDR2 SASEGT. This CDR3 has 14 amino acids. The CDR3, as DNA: TGTGCCAGCAGTGAAGTTTTATGGGGGTACGAGCAGTACTTC. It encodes CASSEVLWGYEQYF.

The chain's CDR3 is CASSYWQGNTGELFF. CDR3 DNA: TGTGCCAGCAGTTACTGGCAGGGGAACACCGGGGAGCTGTTTTTT. J is TRBJ2-2 and V is TRBV6-6; possibly TRBD1 for D (5 bases). The CDR3 consists of 15 residues. Germline CDR1 is MNHNY and CDR2 is SVGAGI (reference sequence). V was trimmed by 1 base and J by 1 base, leaving 7 bases between them.

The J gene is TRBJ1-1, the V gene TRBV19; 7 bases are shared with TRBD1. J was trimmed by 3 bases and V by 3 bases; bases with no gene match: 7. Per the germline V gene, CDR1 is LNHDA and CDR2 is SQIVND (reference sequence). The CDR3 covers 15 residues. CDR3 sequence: CASSIPTGSDTEAFF. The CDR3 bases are TGTGCCAGTAGTATTCCGACAGGGTCCGACACTGAAGCTTTCTTT.

The CDR3 region has the DNA TGTGCCAGCAGTTACTTGGTCAGTCTGAACACTGAAGCTTTCTTT. Residues: CASSYLVSLNTEAFF. The chain carries TRBV6-5 and TRBJ1-1, with D unresolved. V was pared by 1 base and J by 0 bases, with 9 bases between. The CDR3 has 15 amino acids. Looked up from germline, CDR1 is MNHEY and CDR2 is SVGAGI.

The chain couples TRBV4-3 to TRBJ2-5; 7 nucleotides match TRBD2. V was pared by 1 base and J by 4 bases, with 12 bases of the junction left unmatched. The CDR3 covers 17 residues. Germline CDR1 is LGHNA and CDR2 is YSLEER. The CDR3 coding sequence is TGCGCCAGCAGCCAAGCTCCGAGCGGGACCCGGGGAGAGACCCAGTACTTC. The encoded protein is CASSQAPSGTRGETQYF.

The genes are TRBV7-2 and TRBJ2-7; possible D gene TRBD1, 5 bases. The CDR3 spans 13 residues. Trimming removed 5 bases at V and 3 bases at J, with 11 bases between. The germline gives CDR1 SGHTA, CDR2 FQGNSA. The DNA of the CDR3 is TGTGCCAGCAGCCCCAGGGCCAACTACGAGCAGTACTTC. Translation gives CASSPRANYEQYF.

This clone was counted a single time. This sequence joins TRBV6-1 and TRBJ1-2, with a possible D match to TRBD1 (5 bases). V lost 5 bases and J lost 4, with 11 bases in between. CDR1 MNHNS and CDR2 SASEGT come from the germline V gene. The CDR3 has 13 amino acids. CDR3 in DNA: TGTGCCAGCAGTAAGGGGAGAACCTATGGCTACACCTTC. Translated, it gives CASSKGRTYGYTF.

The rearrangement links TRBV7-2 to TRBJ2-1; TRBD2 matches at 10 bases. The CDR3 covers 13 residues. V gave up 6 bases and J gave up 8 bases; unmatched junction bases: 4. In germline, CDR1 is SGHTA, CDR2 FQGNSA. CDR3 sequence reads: CASRGGTSDEQFF. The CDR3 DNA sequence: TGTGCCAGCAGGGGCGGGACTAGCGATGAGCAGTTCTTC.

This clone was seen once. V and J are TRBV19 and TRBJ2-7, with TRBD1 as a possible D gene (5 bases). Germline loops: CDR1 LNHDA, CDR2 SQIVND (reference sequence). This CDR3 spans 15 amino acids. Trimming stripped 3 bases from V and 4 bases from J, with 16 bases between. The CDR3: CASSISTTVFYEQYF. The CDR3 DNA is TGTGCCAGTAGTATCTCCACGACAGTATTTTACGAGCAGTACTTC.